What follows are 13 T cell receptor beta chains derived from one specimen sequenced in a study of T cell clonotyping in hematopoietic cell transplantation. Time point meaning: recipient sample about 28 days before transplant, after cytoreduction. TCRdb's table, derived via immunoSEQ multiplex PCR, lists solely in-frame clones and lacks some. The sample includes more than 8,000 clones, roughly 87% of them seen just once. The starting material was peripheral blood mononuclear cells, obtained before stem cell transplant. These receptors all come from a woman aged 60-75 years with acute myeloid leukemia. Some clones in this sample may be carry-over from other donors' samples.

The chain joins TRBV11-2 to TRBJ2-7; a weak D match, TRBD2 (5 bases). Germline V CDR1 and CDR2: SGHAT, FQNNGV. The CDR3 covers 14 residues. V was trimmed by 1 base and J by 5 bases, leaving 12 bases between them. CDR3 in amino acids: CASSLAWRANEQYF. CDR3 bases: TGTGCCAGCAGCTTAGCATGGCGGGCCAACGAGCAGTACTTC.

The chain joins TRBV6-5 to TRBJ1-2; D may be TRBD1 (5 bases). Trimming pared 2 bases from V and 4 bases from J, leaving 14 bases between. Germline V lookup: CDR1 MNHEY, CDR2 SVGAGI. This CDR3 has 15 residues. CDR3 sequence reads: CASSYLPGRVYGYTF. The CDR3 DNA reads as TGTGCCAGCAGTTACCTCCCAGGGAGGGTCTATGGCTACACCTTC.

The chain employs TRBV29-1 and TRBJ2-3; 10 bases are shared with TRBD1. J lost 3 bases, V lost 5 bases, and 5 bases had no gene match. The V gene's germline CDR1 is SQVTM and CDR2 ANQGSEA. This CDR3 comprises 14 residues. The CDR3, as DNA: TGCAGCGTTTCGAGACAGGGGGCAACAGATACGCAGTATTTT. Translation: CSVSRQGATDTQYF.

The rearrangement links TRBV5-1 to TRBJ2-1; TRBD1 matches 7 bases. This CDR3 has 14 residues. J was trimmed by 7 bases and V by 9 bases; bases with no gene match: 13. CDR1 is SGHRS and CDR2 is YFSETQ in the germline V gene. CDR3 protein: CATGRDSPRNEQFF. The DNA for the CDR3 is TGCGCCACTGGCCGGGACAGCCCTCGGAATGAGCAGTTCTTC.

The chain employs TRBV11-3 and TRBJ2-2; a weak D match, TRBD2 (6 bases). V lost 5 bases and J 0 bases, leaving 10 bases between the germline ends. The CDR3 loop spans 15 amino acids. Per germline, CDR1 SGHNT and CDR2 YENEEA. For the CDR3, the DNA is TGTGCCAGCAGCATTAGCGGAACGAACACCGGGGAGCTGTTTTTT. It encodes CASSISGTNTGELFF.

This clone has more than one count but fewer than ten. This chain joins TRBV6-1 and TRBJ1-1, with a possible D match to TRBD1 (5 bases). The V end lost 7 bases, the J end lost 3 bases, and 12 bases lay between the germline ends. This CDR3 contains 13 residues. In germline, CDR1 is MNHNS, CDR2 SASEGT. The CDR3 nucleotides are TGTGCCAGCATGCCGTCGGGGGACACTGAAGCTTTCTTT. Its protein product is CASMPSGDTEAFF.

V is TRBV2 and J is TRBJ2-1, with no clear D. Germline loops: CDR1 SNHLY, CDR2 FYNNEI. This CDR3 has 16 amino acids. V was shortened by 7 bases and J by 0 bases, with 16 bases between the two germline ends. CDR3 nucleotides: TGTGCCAGCACACTCGGCCCCACAAGCTCCTACAATGAGCAGTTCTTC. Protein sequence: CASTLGPTSSYNEQFF. Filled out from reference TRBV2 and TRBJ2-1, the complete variable domain reads EPEVTQTPSHQVTQMGQEVILRCVPISNHLYFYWYRQILGQKVEFLVSFYNNEISEKSEIFDDQFSVERPDGSNFTLKIRSTKLEDSAMYFCASTLGPTSSYNEQFFGPGTRLTVL.

The chain uses TRBV7-9 and TRBJ2-3, with D uncertain. Trimming took off 7 bases at V and 4 bases at J, with 12 bases between the two ends. Germline-derived CDR1 and CDR2 are SEHNR and FQNEAQ (reference sequence). This CDR3 comprises 13 residues. The DNA for the CDR3 is TGTGCCAGCACCCGACATGACGCAGATACGCAGTATTTT. This encodes CASTRHDADTQYF.

The V and J genes are TRBV5-6 and TRBJ1-5; D is ambiguous. The germline CDR1 and CDR2 sequences are SGHDT and YYEEEE. Trimming took 0 bases from V and 3 from J, leaving 13 bases between them. CDR3 length: 16 amino acids. As DNA, the CDR3 is TGTGCCAGCAGCTTGGCCTTGGGTAGGGACAATCAGCCCCAGCATTTT. Translation gives CASSLALGRDNQPQHF.

About this clone itself: A read error may produce the germline difference seen at one junction end. The chain has TRBV7-7 and TRBJ2-2; D is unresolved. The CDR3 sequence is 13 residues long. Germline V gives CDR1 SSHAT, CDR2 FNYEAQ (reference sequence). This chain's CDR3 is CASSFSYTGELFF. The CDR3 DNA reads as TGTGCTAGCAGCTTCTCCTACACCGGGGAGCTGTTTTTT.

Here the CDR3 reads CASSPRSRAGVENEQFF. The DNA of the CDR3 is TGTGCCAGCAGCCCCCGATCACGAGCGGGAGTGGAAAATGAGCAGTTCTTC. The genes are TRBV9 and TRBJ2-1; TRBD2 matches at 8 bases. The junction had 16 bases not matched to a gene; V was cut back by 4 bases and J by 7 bases. This CDR3 is 17 amino acids long. Germline loops: CDR1 SGDLS, CDR2 YYNGEE.

The genes are TRBV9 and TRBJ1-1; D is ambiguous. Germline-derived CDR1 and CDR2 are SGDLS and YYNGEE. The CDR3 contains 13 residues. V lost 1 base and J lost 4, with 8 bases in between. CDR3 amino acids: CASSVTLGTEAFF. The DNA for the CDR3 is TGTGCCAGCAGCGTAACGCTGGGCACTGAAGCTTTCTTT.

This chain uses TRBV29-1 with TRBJ1-2; 8 bases match TRBD1. V was pared by 2 bases and J by 6 bases, with 2 bases of the junction left unmatched. Per the germline V gene, CDR1 is SQVTM and CDR2 is ANQGSEA. This CDR3 contains 12 residues. The CDR3 loop is CSVEQTGDGYTF. In DNA form, the CDR3 reads TGCAGCGTTGAACAGACAGGGGATGGCTACACCTTC.